Included here is one T cell receptor (beta chain) sequence, with context. No antigen is known for it. Per-base qualities were not stored, and no clone one base away is much larger. The record originates from a study of a mutant IDH1 vaccine in newly diagnosed glioma (dated by TCRdb to 2020 to 2022). With respect to the entire study: Patients were given eight vaccinations, in weeks 1, 3, 5, 7, 11, 15, 19 and 23, which matched visits V03 through V10. In the chemotherapy-containing groups, vaccination started alongside temozolomide cycles, whereas in patients who had radiotherapy alone it started 4-6 weeks after radiotherapy. Of the 25 to 35 patients who were treated, about 62% were male and about 40% were female, and the mean age was around 40 years. Before enrollment, most patients had been given radiochemotherapy with temozolomide as standard therapy, while the rest had received either radiotherapy alone or temozolomide alone. Peripheral blood samples were drawn at six visits, namely V03 (baseline), V05, V07, V10, V12 and V13. Longitudinal TCRB deep sequencing was done for some 25 treated patients, wherever samples were available for exploratory analyses.

Broader findings and caveats from the paper: Immune responses induced by the vaccine were seen in 90% to 95% of patients across multiple MHC alleles. According to the authors, sample limitations meant that analyses of patient blood samples could not be reproduced. Pseudoprogression seemed to be unrelated to changes in the top peripheral T cell clonotypes found by TCRB sequencing. Selection of PBMC samples for TCRB deep sequencing was based on availability.

V was cut back by 1 base and J by 5 bases, leaving a gap of 13 bases between them. The CDR3 has 15 amino acids, counting the end cysteine and phenylalanine. Solely the CDR3 DNA is kept, with 45 bases framed from the first base. CDR1 and CDR2 are read off the germline V gene as MGHRA and YSYEKL. Libraries came from the immunoSEQ multiplex PCR assay. Rearranged TCR beta chain sequences were amplified using the hsTCRB Kit according to the manufacturer's protocol. Sequencing of TCRB libraries was carried out on an Illumina MiSeq. The published analysis was carried out like this. The kit vendor's proprietary platform handled demultiplexing, trimming and gene mapping. TCRdb took over this immuneACCESS table, retaining in-frame rearrangements with V and J assigned. Such tables are incomplete; in checked studies, under half of the missing clones stem from an unresolved V gene, and the remainder is unexplained. V, J and clone size were drawn from that table, and D and trimming were deduced from the DNA. The sample data list some 130,000 clones, and roughly 77% of these were observed just once. The top ten hold about 5.5% of the sample.

The time point tag for this specimen amounts to: week 11, during vaccination. Each vaccine dose was 300 ug of a 20-mer mutant IDH1 peptide in Montanide, given subcutaneously with topical imiquimod. All donors had newly diagnosed IDH1-mutant astrocytomas of WHO grade 3 or 4 that showed loss of nuclear ATRX. The samples were drawn from NOA16, a multicentre, single-arm, open-label phase I trial in Germany that tested a mutant IDH1 peptide vaccine in humans for the first time. The DNeasy Blood and Tissue Kit was used to extract genomic DNA from EDTA blood for TCRB sequencing. The clonotype originates from a man aged 40-49 years with glioma. The specimen was PBMCs, collected from a glioma patient whose treatment included an IDH1 peptide vaccine. The chain links TRBV4-1 with TRBJ2-3, with the D gene not clear enough to name. This receptor carries the CDR3 CASSQGYHQVDTQYF. The DNA sequence reads TGCGCCAGCAGCCAAGGGTACCACCAGGTAGATACGCAGTATTTT.